This passage covers 4 T cell receptor beta chains from one sample sequenced in a study of blood T cells in healthy people across ages. A J-beta primer mix and a sample-barcoded 5' primer were used in a second PCR of about 7 to 11 cycles. TCRdb passed the 5' RACE reads through MiXCR, listing each CDR3 protein once. The table includes under 950,000 distinct CDR3 sequences, 22% detected once. The sample taken for sequencing was blood. These receptors all come from a man in his sixties or seventies in good health.

The CDR3 nucleotides are TGTGCCAGCAGCCCTCTCCGGGTAGTATCTTACAATGAGCAGTTCTTC. Its translation: CASSPLRVVSYNEQFF. The J gene is TRBJ2-1, the V gene TRBV28; D is undetermined. The CDR3 sequence is 16 residues long. Germline CDR1 is MDHEN and CDR2 is SYDVKM. The germline V and J ends were trimmed by 6 bases and 4 bases, with 19 bases remaining between them.

This rearrangement joins TRBV6-1 to TRBJ2-4; a possible D gene is TRBD2 (5 bases). V lost 4 bases and J 8 bases, leaving 12 bases between the germline ends. Germline V gene lookup returns CDR1 MNHNS and CDR2 SASEGT. This CDR3 is built from 13 residues. The CDR3 loop reads CASSVPDWDIQYF. The CDR3 nucleotides read TGTGCCAGCAGTGTACCGGACTGGGACATTCAGTACTTC.

The V call is TRBV7-9, the J call TRBJ1-1; 7 bases align to TRBD1. Germline trimming cut 5 bases from V and 3 bases from J; bases unmatched to any gene: 12. The germline CDR1 and CDR2 sequences are SEHNR and FQNEAQ (reference sequence). This CDR3 has 16 amino acids. In DNA form, the CDR3 reads TGTGCCAGCAGCCTCTACAGGGGTTCGGTGGACACTGAAGCTTTCTTT. It translates to CASSLYRGSVDTEAFF.

This chain joins TRBV20-1 and TRBJ1-2; perhaps TRBD1 as D (6 bases). Between the trimmed V and J ends, which lost 0 bases and 7 bases, there was a span of 15 bases. CDR1 DFQATT and CDR2 SNEGSKA come from the germline V gene (reference sequence). The CDR3 totals 14 residues. CDR3 in amino acids: CSARDFQGLLGYTF. In DNA, the CDR3 is TGCAGTGCTAGAGATTTCCAGGGGCTCCTTGGCTACACCTTC.